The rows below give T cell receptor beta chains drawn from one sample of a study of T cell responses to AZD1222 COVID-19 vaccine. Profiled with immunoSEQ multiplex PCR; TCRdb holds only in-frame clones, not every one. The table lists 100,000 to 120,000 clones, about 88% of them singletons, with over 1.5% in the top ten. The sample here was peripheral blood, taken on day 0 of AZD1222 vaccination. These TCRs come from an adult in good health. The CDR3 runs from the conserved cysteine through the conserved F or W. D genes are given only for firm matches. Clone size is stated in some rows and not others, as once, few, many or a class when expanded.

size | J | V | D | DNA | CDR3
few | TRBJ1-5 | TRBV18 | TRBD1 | TGTGCCAGCTCACCCGGACAGGGAGGTCAGCCCCAGCATTTT | CASSPGQGGQPQHF
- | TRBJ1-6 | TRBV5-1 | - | TGCGCCAGCAGCCGAGACAGCGCTTTTAATTCACCCCTCCACTTT | CASSRDSAFNSPLHF
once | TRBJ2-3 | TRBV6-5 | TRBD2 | TGTGCCAGCAAAATTGGCGGGGGGGCGGATACGCAGTATTTT | CASKIGGGADTQYF
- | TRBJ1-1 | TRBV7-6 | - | TGTGCCAGCAGCTTAGCTGGGTCAGCATACACTGAAGCTTTCTTT | CASSLAGSAYTEAFF
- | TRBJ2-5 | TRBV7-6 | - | TGTGCCAGCAGCGAAGCCTGGGGGGAGACCCAGTACTTC | CASSEAWGETQYF
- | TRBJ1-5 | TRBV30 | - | TGTGCCTGGAGTAAGTCCAGGACTCAGCCCCAGCATTTT | CAWSKSRTQPQHF
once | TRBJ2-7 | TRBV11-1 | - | TGTGCCAGCAGCTTAGACAGGGACTCCTACGAGCAGTACTTC | CASSLDRDSYEQYF
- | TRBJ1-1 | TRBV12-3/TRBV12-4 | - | TGTGCCAGCAGCCATACAGGAGACTGGGAAGCTTTCTTT | CASSHTGDWEAFF
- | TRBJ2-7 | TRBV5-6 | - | TGTGCCAGCAGCCCCTCACAGGGTGGCTCCTACGAGCAGTACTTC | CASSPSQGGSYEQYF
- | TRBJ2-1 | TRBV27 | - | TGTGCCAGCAGTTTATTGGGCGGGTGGGACAATGAGCAGTTCTTC | CASSLLGGWDNEQFF
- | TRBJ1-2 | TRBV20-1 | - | TGCAGTGCCGCTCCGGATGGCTACACCTTC | CSAAPDGYTF
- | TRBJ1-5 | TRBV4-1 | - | TGCGCCAGCAGCCATGGGCAGACGAGCAATCAGCCCCAGCATTTT | CASSHGQTSNQPQHF
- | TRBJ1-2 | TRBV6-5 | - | TGTGCCAGCAGTTACACTGGGAGCTTAAAAGGCTACACCTTC | CASSYTGSLKGYTF
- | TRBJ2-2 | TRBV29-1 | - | TGCAGCGTTGAAGTATCGAACACCGGGGAGCTGTTTTTT | CSVEVSNTGELFF
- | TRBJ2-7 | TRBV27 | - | TGTGCCAGCAGTCTGTCCAGAGGCTACGAGCAGTACTTC | CASSLSRGYEQYF
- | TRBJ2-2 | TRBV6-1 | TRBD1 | TGTGCCAGCAGTGAACAGGGGGACACCGGGGAGCTGTTTTTT | CASSEQGDTGELFF
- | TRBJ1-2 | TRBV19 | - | TGTGCCAGTAGTGGGGAACTAGGTGGCTACACCTTC | CASSGELGGYTF
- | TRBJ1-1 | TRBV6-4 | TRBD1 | TGTGCCAGCAGTCGGGACAGGAACACTGAAGCTTTCTTT | CASSRDRNTEAFF
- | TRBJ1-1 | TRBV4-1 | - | TGCGCCAGCAGCCAAGGGACGAACACTGAAGCTTTCTTT | CASSQGTNTEAFF
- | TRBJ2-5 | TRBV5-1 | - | TGCGCCAGCAGCCCCGAGGTATACATTAGAGGAGAGACCCAGTACTTC | CASSPEVYIRGETQYF
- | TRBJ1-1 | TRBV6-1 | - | TGTGCCAGCAGTGATAGGATTTTGAACACTGAAGCTTTCTTT | CASSDRILNTEAFF
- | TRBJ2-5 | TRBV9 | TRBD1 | TGTGCCAGCAGCGTAGGGGGGACAGGGCTTCAAGAGACCCAGTACTTC | CASSVGGTGLQETQYF
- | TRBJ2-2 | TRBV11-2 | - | TGTGCCAGCAGACCCGGATGGAGGGACACCGGGGAGCTGTTTTTT | CASRPGWRDTGELFF
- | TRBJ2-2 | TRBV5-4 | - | TGTGCCAGCAGCTTTGGGAGTACGTCCGCCGGGGAGCTGTTTTTT | CASSFGSTSAGELFF
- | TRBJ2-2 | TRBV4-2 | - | TGTGCCAGCACCTTAGCGGAGACCACCGGGGAGCTGTTTTTT | CASTLAETTGELFF
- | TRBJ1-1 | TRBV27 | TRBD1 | TGTGCCAGCAGTACCCACAGGGGAATGAACACTGAAGCTTTCTTT | CASSTHRGMNTEAFF
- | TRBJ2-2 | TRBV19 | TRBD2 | TGTGCCAGTAGCGGATGGGGGAGGGATGACACCGGGGAGCTGTTTTTT | CASSGWGRDDTGELFF
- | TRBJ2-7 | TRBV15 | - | TGTGCCACCAGCAGAGGAGGGAGCCTCTACGAGCAGTACTTC | CATSRGGSLYEQYF
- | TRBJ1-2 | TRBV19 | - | TGTGCCAGTAGTGAGTGGACAGAGTCTTCCTATGGCTACACCTTC | CASSEWTESSYGYTF
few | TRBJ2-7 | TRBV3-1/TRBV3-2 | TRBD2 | TGTGCCAGCAGCCCCGATGCGGGAGCCTACGAGCAGTACTTC | CASSPDAGAYEQYF
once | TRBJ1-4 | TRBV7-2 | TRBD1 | TGTGCCAGCAGCCGGGACAGGCTGTATGAAAAACTGTTTTTT | CASSRDRLYEKLFF
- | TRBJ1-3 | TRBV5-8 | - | TGTGCCAGCAGCTTCACCCGCTCTGGAAACACCATATATTTT | CASSFTRSGNTIYF
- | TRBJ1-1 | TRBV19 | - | TGTGCCAGTAGTATAACAAGTGCTACTGAAGCTTTCTTT | CASSITSATEAFF
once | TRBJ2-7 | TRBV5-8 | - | TGTGCCAGCAGCTGGCAGTCCTACGAGCAGTACTTC | CASSWQSYEQYF
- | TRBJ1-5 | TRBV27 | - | TGTGCCAGCAGGCCCGGAGGTCTTAGCAATCAGCCCCAGCATTTT | CASRPGGLSNQPQHF
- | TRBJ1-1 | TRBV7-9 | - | TGTGCCAGCAGCTTCAGGGGTGGGGCTGAAGCTTTCTTT | CASSFRGGAEAFF
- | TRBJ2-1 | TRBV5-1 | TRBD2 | TGCGCCAGCACCTTTTATGGACTAGCGGGGGTCTACAATGAGCAGTTCTTC | CASTFYGLAGVYNEQFF